This TCR beta chain was identified during a study of response to subunit inactivated influenza vaccine. The study, taken as a whole, reports: The authors offered the suggestion that each seasonal influenza vaccination recruits few new T cells.

Germline V lookup: CDR1 LNHNV, CDR2 YYDKDF (reference sequence). The length of the CDR3 is 14 residues. V shed 0 bases and J shed 4 bases, with 8 bases lying between them. TCRdb re-analysed the RT-PCR reads in MiXCR, keeping a single row per CDR3 protein. The profile shows about 570,000 distinct CDR3 sequences, roughly 10% of them singletons. Turning to this clonotype: Its specificity is unknown.

The sample also formed part of further work on T cells expressing NK-cell markers. That study reports: Making the TCR beta cDNA relied on 5'RACE template switching with UMIs. The study sequenced eight donors, seven HCMV-seropositive and one seronegative. About 1.0-7.5% of CD8+ T cells in six or seven donors belonged to dominant NKG2C+ clonotypes. The CD3+CD56-NKG2C+ fraction of a few donors was likewise dominated by these clonotypes.

This clonotype was sampled from a man aged 50 or older who received an inactivated influenza vaccine. The V and J genes are TRBV15 and TRBJ2-3; possibly TRBD1 for D (5 bases). The material sequenced was PBMCs from blood, taken on the day of vaccination. The CDR3 bases are TGTGCCACCAGCAGAGAGGTGGGGCCAGATACGCAGTATTTT. It is translated as CATSREVGPDTQYF.